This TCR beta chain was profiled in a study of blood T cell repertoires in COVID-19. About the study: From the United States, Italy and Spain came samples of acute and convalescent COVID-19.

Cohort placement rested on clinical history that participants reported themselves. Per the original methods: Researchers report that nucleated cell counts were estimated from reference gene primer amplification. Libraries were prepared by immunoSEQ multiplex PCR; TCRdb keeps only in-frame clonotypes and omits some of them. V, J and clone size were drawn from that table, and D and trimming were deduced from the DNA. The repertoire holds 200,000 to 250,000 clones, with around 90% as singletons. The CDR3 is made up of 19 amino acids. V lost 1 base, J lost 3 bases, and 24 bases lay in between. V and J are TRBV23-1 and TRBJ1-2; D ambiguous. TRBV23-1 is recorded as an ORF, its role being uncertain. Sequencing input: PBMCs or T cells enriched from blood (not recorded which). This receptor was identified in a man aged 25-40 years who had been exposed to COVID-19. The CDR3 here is CASSQYRVLMGGIDYGYTF. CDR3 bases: TGCGCCAGCAGTCAATACCGGGTCCTTATGGGAGGGATCGACTATGGCTACACCTTC.